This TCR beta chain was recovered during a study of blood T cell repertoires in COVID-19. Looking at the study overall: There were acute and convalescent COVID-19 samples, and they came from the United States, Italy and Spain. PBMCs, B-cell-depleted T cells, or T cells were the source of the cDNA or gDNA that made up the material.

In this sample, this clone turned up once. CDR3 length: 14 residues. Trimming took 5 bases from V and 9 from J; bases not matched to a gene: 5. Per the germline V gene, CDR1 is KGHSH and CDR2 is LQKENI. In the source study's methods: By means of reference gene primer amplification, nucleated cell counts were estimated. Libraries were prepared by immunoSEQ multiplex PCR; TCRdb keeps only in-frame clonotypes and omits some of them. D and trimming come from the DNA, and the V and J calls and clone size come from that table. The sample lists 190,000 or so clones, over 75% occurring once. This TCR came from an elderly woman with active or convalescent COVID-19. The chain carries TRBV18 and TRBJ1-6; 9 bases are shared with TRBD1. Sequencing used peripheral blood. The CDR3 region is CASSEQGAGSPLHF. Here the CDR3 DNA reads TGTGCCAGCTCAGAACAGGGGGCAGGTTCACCCCTCCACTTT.